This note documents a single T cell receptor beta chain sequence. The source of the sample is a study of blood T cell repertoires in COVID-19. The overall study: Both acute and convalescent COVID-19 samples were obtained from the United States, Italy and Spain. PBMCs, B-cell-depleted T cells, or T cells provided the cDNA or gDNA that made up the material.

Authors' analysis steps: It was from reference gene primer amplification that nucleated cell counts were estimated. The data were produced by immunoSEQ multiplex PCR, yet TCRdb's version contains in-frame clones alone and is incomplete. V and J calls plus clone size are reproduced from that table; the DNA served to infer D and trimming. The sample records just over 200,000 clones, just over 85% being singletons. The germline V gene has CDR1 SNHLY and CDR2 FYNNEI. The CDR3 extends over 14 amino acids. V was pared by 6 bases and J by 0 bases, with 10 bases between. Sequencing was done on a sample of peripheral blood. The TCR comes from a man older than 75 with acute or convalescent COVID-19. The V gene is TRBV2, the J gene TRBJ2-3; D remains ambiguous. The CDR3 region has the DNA TGTGCCAGCAGCCTCTCTTCTAGCACAGATACGCAGTATTTT. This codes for CASSLSSSTDTQYF. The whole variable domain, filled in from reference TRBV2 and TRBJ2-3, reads EPEVTQTPSHQVTQMGQEVILRCVPISNHLYFYWYRQILGQKVEFLVSFYNNEISEKSEIFDDQFSVERPDGSNFTLKIRSTKLEDSAMYFCASSLSSSTDTQYFGPGTRLTVL.